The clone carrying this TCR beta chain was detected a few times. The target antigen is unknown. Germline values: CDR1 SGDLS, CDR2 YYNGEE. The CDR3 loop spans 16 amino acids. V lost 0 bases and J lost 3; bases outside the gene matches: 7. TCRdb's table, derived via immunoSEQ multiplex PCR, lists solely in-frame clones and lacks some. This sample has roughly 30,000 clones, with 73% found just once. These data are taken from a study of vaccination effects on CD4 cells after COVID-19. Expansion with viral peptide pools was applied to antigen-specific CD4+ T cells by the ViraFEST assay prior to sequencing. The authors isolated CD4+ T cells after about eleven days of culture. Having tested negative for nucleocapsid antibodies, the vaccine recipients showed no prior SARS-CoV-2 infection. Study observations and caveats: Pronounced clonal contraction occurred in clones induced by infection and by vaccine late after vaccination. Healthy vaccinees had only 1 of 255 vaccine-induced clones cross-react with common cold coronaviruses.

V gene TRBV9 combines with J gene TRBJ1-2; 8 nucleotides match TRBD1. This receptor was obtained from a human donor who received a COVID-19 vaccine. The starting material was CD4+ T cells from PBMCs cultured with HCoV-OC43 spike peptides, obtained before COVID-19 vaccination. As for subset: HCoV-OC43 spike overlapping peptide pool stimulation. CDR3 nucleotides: TGTGCCAGCAGCGTAGGGACAGGGTTAGAGGACTATGGCTACACCTTC. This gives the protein CASSVGTGLEDYGYTF.